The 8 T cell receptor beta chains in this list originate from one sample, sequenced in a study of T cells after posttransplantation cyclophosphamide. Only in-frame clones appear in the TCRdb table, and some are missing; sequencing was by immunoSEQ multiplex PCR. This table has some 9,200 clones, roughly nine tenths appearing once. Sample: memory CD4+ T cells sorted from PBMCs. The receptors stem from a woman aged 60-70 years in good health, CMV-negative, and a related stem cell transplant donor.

CDR3 in amino acids: CASSPYGTGGINEQFF. The CDR3 DNA follows: TGTGCCAGCAGCCCCTACGGGACAGGGGGCATCAATGAGCAGTTCTTC. This chain links TRBV11-1 with TRBJ2-1; TRBD1 matches 12 bases. Germline CDR1 SGHAT, CDR2 FQDESV (reference sequence). The CDR3 totals 16 residues. The V gene end was trimmed by 5 bases and the J gene end by 6 bases; junction bases not matched to a gene: 8.

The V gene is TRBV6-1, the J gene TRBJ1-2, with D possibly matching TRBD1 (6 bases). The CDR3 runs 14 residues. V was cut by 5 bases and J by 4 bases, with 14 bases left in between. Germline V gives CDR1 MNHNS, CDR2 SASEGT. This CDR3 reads CASSKTDSSYGYTF. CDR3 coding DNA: TGTGCCAGCAGTAAAACGGACAGCAGCTATGGCTACACCTTC.

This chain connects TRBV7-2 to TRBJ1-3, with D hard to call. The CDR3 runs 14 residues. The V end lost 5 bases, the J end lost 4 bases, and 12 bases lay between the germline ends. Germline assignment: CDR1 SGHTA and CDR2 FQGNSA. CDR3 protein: CASSLQRAGNTIYF. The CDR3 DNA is TGTGCCAGCAGCCTACAAAGAGCGGGAAACACCATATATTTT. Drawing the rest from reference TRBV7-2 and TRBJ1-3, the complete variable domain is GAGVSQSPSNKVTEKGKDVELRCDPISGHTALYWYRQSLGQGLEFLIYFQGNSAPDKSGLPSDRFSAERTGGSVSTLTIQRTQQEDSAVYLCASSLQRAGNTIYFGEGSWLTVV.

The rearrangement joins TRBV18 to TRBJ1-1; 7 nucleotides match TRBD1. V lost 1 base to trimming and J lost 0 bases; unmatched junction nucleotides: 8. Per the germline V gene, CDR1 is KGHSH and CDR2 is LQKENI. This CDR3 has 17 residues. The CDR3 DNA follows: TGTGCCAGCTCACCACTCCCGACAGGGAACATGAACACTGAAGCTTTCTTT. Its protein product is CASSPLPTGNMNTEAFF.

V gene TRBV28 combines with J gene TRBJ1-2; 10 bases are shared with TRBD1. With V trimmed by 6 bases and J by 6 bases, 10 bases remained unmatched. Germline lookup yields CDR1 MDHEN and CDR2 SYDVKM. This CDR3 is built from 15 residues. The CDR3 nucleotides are TGTGCCAGCAGCTCCCCGGGACAGGGGATGGATGGCTACACCTTC. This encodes CASSSPGQGMDGYTF.

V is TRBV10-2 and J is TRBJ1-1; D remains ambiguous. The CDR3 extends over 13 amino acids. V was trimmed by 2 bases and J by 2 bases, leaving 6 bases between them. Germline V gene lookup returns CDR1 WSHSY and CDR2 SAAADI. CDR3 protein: CASSEGGNTEAFF. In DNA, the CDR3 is TGCGCCAGCAGTGAGGGAGGCAACACTGAAGCTTTCTTT.

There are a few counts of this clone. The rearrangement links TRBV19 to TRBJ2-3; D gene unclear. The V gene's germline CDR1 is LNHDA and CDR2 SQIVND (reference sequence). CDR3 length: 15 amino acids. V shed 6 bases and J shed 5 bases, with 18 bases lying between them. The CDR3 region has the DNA TGTGCCAGTAGGCCCGGGTCGGCAGTCAGAGATACGCAGTATTTT. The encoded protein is CASRPGSAVRDTQYF.

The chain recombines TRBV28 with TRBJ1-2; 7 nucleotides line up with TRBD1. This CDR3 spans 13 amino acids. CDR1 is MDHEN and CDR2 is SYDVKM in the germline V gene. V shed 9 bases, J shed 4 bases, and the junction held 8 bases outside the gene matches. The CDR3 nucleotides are TGTGCCAGTGAAACGACAGGGTCCTATGGCTACACCTTC. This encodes CASETTGSYGYTF.